The clone carrying this TCR beta chain was observed a few times. The junction departs from germline at one end; a sequencing error may be responsible. This sample was included in a study of early T cells in non-severe SARS-CoV-2 infection. Study-level background: Sequencing used unsorted whole-blood bulk RNA, so chains lack pairing.

CDR3 length equals 16 residues. Germline V gene data show CDR1 as SSHAT and CDR2 as FNYEAQ (reference sequence). Via MiXCR, TCRdb re-called the 5' RACE reads, giving one row per CDR3 protein. The sample lists fewer than 65,000 distinct CDR3 sequences; approximately 13% were seen once. This clonotype was obtained from an adult who was a healthcare worker with PCR-confirmed SARS-CoV-2 infection or an uninfected control (not recorded which). The chain combines TRBV7-7 with TRBJ2-5, with D perhaps matching TRBD2 (5 bases). Sequencing used whole blood. The CDR3 DNA is TGTGCTAGCAGCTCCGAGGGCCCTTACGGACGAGAGACCCAGTACTTC. Translated, it gives CASSSEGPYGRETQYF.